This T cell receptor beta chain emerged from a study of shared clonotypes between healthy human individuals. The CDR3 is 14 residues long. The germline V gene has CDR1 SGHDT and CDR2 YYEEEE. The V gene lost 5 bases and the J gene lost 0 bases, with 12 bases spanning the gap. Study outcomes and limitations: The study generally estimated greater richness for naive than memory subsets.

It was 200 to 250 ng DNA, 25,000 to 35,000 T cell genomes, that sorted-subset replicate PCRs used. Assay: immunoSEQ multiplex PCR; the TCRdb copy retains only in-frame clones and omits some. The sample records approximately 2,000,000 clones, around 93% being singletons. On this clone: Its specificity is not known.

The origin of this receptor is a man younger than 35 in good health. Some clones in this sample may be carry-over from other donors' samples. The source material was naive CD4+ T cells from PBMCs. Regarding subset: CD45RA+ positively selected. The V gene is TRBV5-6, the J gene TRBJ2-7; D gene ambiguous. CDR3 loop: CASRSTRSSYEQYF. The CDR3 DNA is TGTGCCAGCAGAAGTACCCGAAGCTCCTACGAGCAGTACTTC. The entire variable domain, with the rest obtained from reference TRBV5-6 and TRBJ2-7, is as follows: DAGVTQSPTHLIKTRGQQVTLRCSPKSGHDTVSWYQQALGQGPQFIFQYYEEEERQRGNFPDRFSGHQFPNYSSELNVNALLLGDSALYLCASRSTRSSYEQYFGPGTRLTVT.